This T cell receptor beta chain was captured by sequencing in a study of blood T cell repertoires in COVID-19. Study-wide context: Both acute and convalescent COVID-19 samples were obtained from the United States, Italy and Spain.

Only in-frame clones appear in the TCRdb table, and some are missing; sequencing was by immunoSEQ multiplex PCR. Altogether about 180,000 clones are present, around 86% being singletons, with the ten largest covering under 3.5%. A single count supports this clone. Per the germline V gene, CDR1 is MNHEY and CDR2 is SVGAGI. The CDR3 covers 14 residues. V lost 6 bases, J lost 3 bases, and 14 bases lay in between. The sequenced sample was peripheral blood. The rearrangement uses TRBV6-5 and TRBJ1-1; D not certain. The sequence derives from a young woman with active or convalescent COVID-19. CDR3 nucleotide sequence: TGTGCCAGCAGAGCCCTGAGGGAATACACTGAAGCTTTCTTT. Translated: CASRALREYTEAFF.